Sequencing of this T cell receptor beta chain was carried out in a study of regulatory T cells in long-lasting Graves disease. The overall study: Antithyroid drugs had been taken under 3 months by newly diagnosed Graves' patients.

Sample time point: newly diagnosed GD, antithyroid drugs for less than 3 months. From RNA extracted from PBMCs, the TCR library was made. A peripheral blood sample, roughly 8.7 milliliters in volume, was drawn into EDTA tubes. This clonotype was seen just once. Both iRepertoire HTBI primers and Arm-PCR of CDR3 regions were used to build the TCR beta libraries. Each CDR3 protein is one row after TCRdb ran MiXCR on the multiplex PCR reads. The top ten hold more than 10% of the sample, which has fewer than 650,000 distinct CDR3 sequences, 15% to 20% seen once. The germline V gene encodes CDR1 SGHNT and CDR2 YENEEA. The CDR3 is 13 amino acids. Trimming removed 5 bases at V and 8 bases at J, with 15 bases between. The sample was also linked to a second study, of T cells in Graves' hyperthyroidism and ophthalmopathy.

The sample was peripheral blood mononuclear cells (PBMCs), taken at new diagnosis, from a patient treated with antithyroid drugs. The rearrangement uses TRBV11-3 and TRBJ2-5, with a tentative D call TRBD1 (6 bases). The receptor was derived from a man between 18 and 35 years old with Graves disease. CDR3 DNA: TGTGCCAGCAGCGGGGGCATAGGTAGCACCCAGTACTTC. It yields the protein CASSGGIGSTQYF.